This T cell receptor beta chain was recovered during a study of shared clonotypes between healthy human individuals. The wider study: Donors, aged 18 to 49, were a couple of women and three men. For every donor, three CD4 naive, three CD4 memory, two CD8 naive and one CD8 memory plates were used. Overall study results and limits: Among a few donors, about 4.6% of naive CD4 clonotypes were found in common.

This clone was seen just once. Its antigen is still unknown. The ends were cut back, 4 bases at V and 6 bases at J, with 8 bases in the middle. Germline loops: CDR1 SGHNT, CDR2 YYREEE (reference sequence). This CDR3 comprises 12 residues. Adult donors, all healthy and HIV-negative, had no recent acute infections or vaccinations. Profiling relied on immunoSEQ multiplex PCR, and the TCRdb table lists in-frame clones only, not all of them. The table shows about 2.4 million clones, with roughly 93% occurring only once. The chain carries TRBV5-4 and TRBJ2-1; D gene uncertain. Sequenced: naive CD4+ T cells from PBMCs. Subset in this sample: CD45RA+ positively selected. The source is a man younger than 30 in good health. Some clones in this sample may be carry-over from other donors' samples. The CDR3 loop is CASSPRSNEQFF. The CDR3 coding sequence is TGTGCCAGCAGCCCCCGGTCCAATGAGCAGTTCTTC.